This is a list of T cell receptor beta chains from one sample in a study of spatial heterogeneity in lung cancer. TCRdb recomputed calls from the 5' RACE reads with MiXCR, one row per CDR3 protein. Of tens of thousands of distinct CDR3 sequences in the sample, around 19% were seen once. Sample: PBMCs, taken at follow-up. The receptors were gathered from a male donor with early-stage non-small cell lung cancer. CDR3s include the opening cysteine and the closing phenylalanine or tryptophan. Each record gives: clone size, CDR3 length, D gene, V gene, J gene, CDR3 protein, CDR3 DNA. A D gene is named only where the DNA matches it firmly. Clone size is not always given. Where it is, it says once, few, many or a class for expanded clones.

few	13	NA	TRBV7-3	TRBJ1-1	CASSLNRDAEAFF	TGTGCCAGCAGCTTAAACAGGGACGCTGAAGCTTTCTTT
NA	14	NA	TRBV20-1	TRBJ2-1	CSARLSQGRNEQFF	TGCAGTGCTAGATTGAGTCAGGGGCGGAATGAGCAGTTCTTC
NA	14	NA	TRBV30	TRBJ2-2	CAWSVSVNTGELFF	TGTGCCTGGAGTGTATCGGTTAACACCGGGGAGCTGTTTTTT
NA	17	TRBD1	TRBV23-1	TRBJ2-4	CASSQSSRGISKNIQYF	TGCGCCAGCAGTCAATCGTCCAGGGGGATATCCAAAAACATTCAGTACTTC
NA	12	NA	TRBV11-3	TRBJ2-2	CASSFYGGELFF	TGTGCCAGCAGCTTTTATGGCGGGGAGCTGTTTTTT
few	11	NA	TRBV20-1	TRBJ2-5	CVPQYQETQYF	TGCGTCCCCCAGTACCAAGAGACCCAGTACTTC
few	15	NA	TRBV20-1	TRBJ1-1	CSAQTGFEMNTEAFF	TGCAGTGCTCAAACAGGGTTTGAAATGAACACTGAAGCTTTCTTT
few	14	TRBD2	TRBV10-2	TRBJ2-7	CASSESLAVYEQYF	TGCGCCAGCAGTGAGTCGCTAGCGGTGTACGAGCAGTACTTC
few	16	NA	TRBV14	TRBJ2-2	CASSREWRVYTGELFF	TGTGCCAGCAGCCGGGAGTGGAGGGTTTACACCGGGGAGCTGTTTTTT
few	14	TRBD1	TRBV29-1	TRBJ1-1	CSVGDRGRTTEAFF	TGCAGCGTTGGGGACAGGGGACGAACAACTGAAGCTTTCTTT
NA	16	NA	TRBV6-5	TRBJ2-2	CASSLFFSGGSGELFF	TGTGCCAGCAGTTTATTTTTTAGCGGAGGGAGCGGGGAGCTGTTTTTT
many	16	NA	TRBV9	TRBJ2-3	CASSVQAGYGTDTQYF	TGTGCCAGCAGCGTCCAGGCGGGATACGGCACAGATACGCAGTATTTT
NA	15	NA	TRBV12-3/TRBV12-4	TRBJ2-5	CASSEGRIVQETQYF	TGTGCCAGCAGTGAAGGGCGGATAGTCCAAGAGACCCAGTACTTC
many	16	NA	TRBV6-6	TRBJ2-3	CASSPLATGGTDTQYF	TGTGCCAGCAGCCCTTTAGCGACCGGGGGCACAGATACGCAGTATTTT
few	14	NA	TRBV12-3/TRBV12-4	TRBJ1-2	CASSFGQSYYGYTF	TGTGCCAGCAGTTTTGGACAGAGTTACTATGGCTACACCTTC
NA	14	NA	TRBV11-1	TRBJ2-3	CASSLLRGNNTQYF	TGTGCCAGCAGCTTATTACGGGGGAATAATACGCAGTATTTT
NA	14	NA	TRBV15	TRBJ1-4	CATSRGQEGEKLFF	TGTGCCACCAGCAGAGGACAGGAGGGTGAAAAACTGTTTTTT
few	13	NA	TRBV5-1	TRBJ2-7	CASSTGGSYEQYF	TGCGCCAGCAGCACGGGTGGCTCCTACGAGCAGTACTTC
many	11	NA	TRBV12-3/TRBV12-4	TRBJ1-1	CASSYLDEAFF	TGTGCCAGCAGCTACCTGGATGAAGCTTTCTTT
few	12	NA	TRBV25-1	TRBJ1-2	CASSDLLLGYTF	TGTGCCAGCAGTGATCTACTCCTTGGCTACACCTTC